A selection of T cell receptor beta chains follows, all from one sample in a study of Ad26.COV2.S vaccination and SARS-CoV-2 variants. Only in-frame clones appear in the TCRdb table, and some are missing; sequencing was by immunoSEQ multiplex PCR. The sample includes hundreds of thousands of clones, 89% of them seen just once. Sequences were derived from peripheral blood, sampled in a trial of Ad26.COV2.S vaccine versus placebo. The source is a person between 18 and 65 years old who received the Ad26.COV2.S COVID-19 vaccine or a placebo. Both conserved end residues are part of each CDR3.

V: TRBV11-2
J: TRBJ2-6
length: 15
CDR3: CASSPLGGWANVLTF

V: TRBV6-2/TRBV6-3
J: TRBJ1-5
length: 16
CDR3: CASSTGTGVPSGPQHF

V: TRBV6-5
J: TRBJ2-7
length: 11
CDR3: CASKGPYEQYF

V: TRBV24-1
J: TRBJ2-3
length: 13
CDR3: CATSDRTGGREYF

V: TRBV7-2
J: TRBJ1-5
length: 15
CDR3: CASSPVSGGGQPQHF

V: TRBV2
J: TRBJ1-6
length: 12
CDR3: CASRGMASPLHF

V: TRBV7-8
J: TRBJ1-4
length: 13
CDR3: CASSLVGGEKLFF

V: TRBV24-1
J: TRBJ1-5
length: 14
CDR3: CATSESVGGQPQHF

V: TRBV7-2
J: TRBJ1-1
length: 15
CDR3: CASSPSGQGRTEAFF

V: TRBV13
J: TRBJ1-4
length: 14
CDR3: CASSLGPITEKLFF

V: TRBV19
J: TRBJ1-1
length: 11
CDR3: CASSIAVEAFF

V: TRBV24-1
J: TRBJ2-1
length: 10
CDR3: CATRGQGQFF

V: TRBV18
J: TRBJ1-4
length: 16
CDR3: CASSPRGPVPNEKLFF

V: TRBV5-1
J: TRBJ2-5
length: 15
CDR3: CASSWTGQFLETQYF

V: TRBV10-2
J: TRBJ2-7
length: 14
CDR3: CASNAAGGVYEQYF

V: TRBV14
J: TRBJ2-7
length: 15
CDR3: CASSRQDPLTYEQYF

V: TRBV27
J: TRBJ2-1
length: 13
CDR3: CASSRPAYNEQFF

V: TRBV6-5
J: TRBJ1-3
length: 15
CDR3: CASRLDRGPGNTIYF

V: TRBV12-3/TRBV12-4
J: TRBJ1-2
length: 13
CDR3: CASSPGPIYGYTF

V: TRBV6-1
J: TRBJ1-5
length: 15
CDR3: CASSEMGGSNQPQHF

V: TRBV3-1/TRBV3-2
J: TRBJ1-5
length: 17
CDR3: CASSQDEAGYSNQPQHF

V: TRBV5-1
J: TRBJ2-7
length: 12
CDR3: CASSQQGYEQYF

V: TRBV18
J: TRBJ2-3
length: 13
CDR3: CASSPSSADTQYF

V: TRBV7-2
J: TRBJ2-5
length: 14
CDR3: CASARGGDGETQYF

V: TRBV19
J: TRBJ1-2
length: 12
CDR3: CASGLSLGGYTF

V: TRBV2
J: TRBJ2-7
length: 15
CDR3: CASSPLGPSSYEQYF

V: TRBV27
J: TRBJ2-5
length: 15
CDR3: CASSLESGLIETQYF

V: TRBV7-2
J: TRBJ2-2
length: 16
CDR3: CASSLTGGGDTGELFF

V: TRBV12-3/TRBV12-4
J: TRBJ2-7
length: 12
CDR3: CASSTRQGKQYF

V: TRBV30
J: TRBJ1-3
length: 14
CDR3: CALFGAGNGNTIYF

V: TRBV27
J: TRBJ1-2
length: 13
CDR3: CASSSSGGNGYTF

V: TRBV29-1
J: TRBJ2-5
length: 12
CDR3: CSVATVQETQYF

V: TRBV2
J: TRBJ1-1
length: 15
CDR3: CASSSLGQQNTEAFF

V: TRBV5-6
J: TRBJ2-1
length: 15
CDR3: CASSPGLARWNEQFF

V: TRBV3-1/TRBV3-2
J: TRBJ1-1
length: 14
CDR3: CASSQSGVHTEAFF

V: TRBV27
J: TRBJ2-3
length: 14
CDR3: CASSRLGSTDTQYF

V: TRBV19
J: TRBJ2-3
length: 14
CDR3: CASKRTSTTDTQYF

V: TRBV24-1
J: TRBJ2-5
length: 14
CDR3: CATSESEYQETQYF

V: TRBV30
J: TRBJ1-3
length: 11
CDR3: CAWSSRDTIYF

V: TRBV30
J: TRBJ2-2
length: 15
CDR3: CAWRGTTLNTGELFF

V: TRBV24-1
J: TRBJ2-2
length: 16
CDR3: CATSKGKGQGGGELFF